The clone carrying this TCR beta chain came up many times. These data are taken from a study of cytomegalovirus exposure and HLA in healthy donors. CDR1 SGHRS and CDR2 YFSETQ come from the germline V gene. Trimming pared 4 bases from V and 1 base from J, leaving 11 bases between. This CDR3 is built from 14 residues. Primers for the PCR totalled 60 Vbeta and 13 Jbeta. Libraries were prepared by immunoSEQ multiplex PCR; TCRdb keeps only in-frame clonotypes and omits some of them. The profile shows 130,000 to 150,000 clones, 75% to 90% of them singletons. This TCR was recovered from a woman aged 30 to 39 in good health and CMV-seronegative. This rearrangement joins TRBV5-1 to TRBJ1-1; no reliable D call. The sequenced sample was PBMCs. CDR3: CASSRDSRNTEAFF. CDR3 DNA: TGCGCCAGCAGCAGAGATTCAAGGAACACTGAAGCTTTCTTT.